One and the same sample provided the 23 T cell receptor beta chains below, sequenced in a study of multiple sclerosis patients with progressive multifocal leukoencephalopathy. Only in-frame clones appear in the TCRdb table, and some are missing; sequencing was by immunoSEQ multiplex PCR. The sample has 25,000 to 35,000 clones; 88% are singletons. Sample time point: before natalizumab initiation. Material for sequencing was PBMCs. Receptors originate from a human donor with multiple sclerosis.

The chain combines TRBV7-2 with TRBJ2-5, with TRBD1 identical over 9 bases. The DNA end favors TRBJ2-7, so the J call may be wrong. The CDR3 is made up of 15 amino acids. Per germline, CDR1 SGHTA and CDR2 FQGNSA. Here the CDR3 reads CASSYRGQGAYEQYF. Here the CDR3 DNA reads TGTGCCAGCAGCTATCGGGGACAGGGCGCCTACGAGCAGTACTTC.

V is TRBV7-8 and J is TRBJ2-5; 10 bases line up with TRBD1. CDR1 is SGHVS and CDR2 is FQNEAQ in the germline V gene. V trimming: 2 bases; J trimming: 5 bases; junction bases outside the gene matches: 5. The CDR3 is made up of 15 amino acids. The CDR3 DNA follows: TGTGCCAGCAGCTTAAACTGGGACAGGGGCGAGACCCAGTACTTC. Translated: CASSLNWDRGETQYF.

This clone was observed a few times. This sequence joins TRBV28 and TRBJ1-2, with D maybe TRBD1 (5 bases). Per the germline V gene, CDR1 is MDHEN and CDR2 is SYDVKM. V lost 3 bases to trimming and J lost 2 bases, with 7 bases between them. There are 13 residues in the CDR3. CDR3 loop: CASSLGVNYGYTF. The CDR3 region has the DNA TGTGCCAGCAGTTTGGGGGTGAACTATGGCTACACCTTC.

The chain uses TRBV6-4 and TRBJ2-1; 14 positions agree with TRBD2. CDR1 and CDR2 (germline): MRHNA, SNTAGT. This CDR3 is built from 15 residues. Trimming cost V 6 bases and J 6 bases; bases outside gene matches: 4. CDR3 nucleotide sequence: TGTGCCAGCAGCGTCGGGACTAGCGGGGGCAATGAGCAGTTCTTC. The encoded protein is CASSVGTSGGNEQFF.

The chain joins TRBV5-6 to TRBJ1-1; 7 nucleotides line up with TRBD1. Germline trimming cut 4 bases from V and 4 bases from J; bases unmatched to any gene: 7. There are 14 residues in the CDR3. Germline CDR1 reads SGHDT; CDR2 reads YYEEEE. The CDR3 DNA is TGTGCCAGCAGCCCCCAGGGGGGGCTCACTGAAGCTTTCTTT. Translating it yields CASSPQGGLTEAFF. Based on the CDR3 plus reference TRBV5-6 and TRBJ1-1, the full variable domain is DAGVTQSPTHLIKTRGQQVTLRCSPKSGHDTVSWYQQALGQGPQFIFQYYEEEERQRGNFPDRFSGHQFPNYSSELNVNALLLGDSALYLCASSPQGGLTEAFFGQGTRLTVV.

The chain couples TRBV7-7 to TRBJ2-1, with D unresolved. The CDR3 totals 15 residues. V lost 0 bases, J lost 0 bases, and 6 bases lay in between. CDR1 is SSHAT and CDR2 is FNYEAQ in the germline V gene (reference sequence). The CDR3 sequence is CASSLAASSYNEQFF. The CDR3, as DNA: TGTGCCAGCAGCTTAGCCGCTAGCTCCTACAATGAGCAGTTCTTC.

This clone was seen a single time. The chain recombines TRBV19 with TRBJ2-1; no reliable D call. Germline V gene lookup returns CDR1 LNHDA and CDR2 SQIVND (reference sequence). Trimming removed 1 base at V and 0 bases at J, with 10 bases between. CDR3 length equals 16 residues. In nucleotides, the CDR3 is TGTGCCAGTAGTATAGGGCACCCCGGCTCCTACAATGAGCAGTTCTTC. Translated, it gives CASSIGHPGSYNEQFF. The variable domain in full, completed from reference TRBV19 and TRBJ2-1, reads DGGITQSPKYLFRKEGQNVTLSCEQNLNHDAMYWYRQDPGQGLRLIYYSQIVNDFQKGDIAEGYSVSREKKESFPLTVTSAQKNPTAFYLCASSIGHPGSYNEQFFGPGTRLTVL.

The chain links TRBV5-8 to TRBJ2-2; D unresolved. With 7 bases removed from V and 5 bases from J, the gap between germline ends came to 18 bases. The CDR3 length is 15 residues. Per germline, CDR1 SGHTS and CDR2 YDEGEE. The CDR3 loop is CASSSVLLGTGELFF. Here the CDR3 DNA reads TGTGCCAGCTCCTCCGTACTTTTGGGGACCGGGGAGCTGTTTTTT.

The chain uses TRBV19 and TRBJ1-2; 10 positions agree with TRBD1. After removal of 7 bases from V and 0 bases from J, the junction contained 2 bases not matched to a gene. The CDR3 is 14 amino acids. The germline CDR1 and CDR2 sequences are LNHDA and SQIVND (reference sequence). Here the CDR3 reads CASTGQGANYGYTF. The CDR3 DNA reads TGTGCCAGTACCGGACAGGGGGCTAACTATGGCTACACCTTC.

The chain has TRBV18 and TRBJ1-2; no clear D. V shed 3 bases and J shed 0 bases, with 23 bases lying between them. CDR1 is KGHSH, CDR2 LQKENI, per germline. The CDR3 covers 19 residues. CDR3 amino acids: CASSPIQVRTYSANYGYTF. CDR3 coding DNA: TGTGCCAGCTCACCGATTCAGGTCCGTACGTACTCAGCTAACTATGGCTACACCTTC.

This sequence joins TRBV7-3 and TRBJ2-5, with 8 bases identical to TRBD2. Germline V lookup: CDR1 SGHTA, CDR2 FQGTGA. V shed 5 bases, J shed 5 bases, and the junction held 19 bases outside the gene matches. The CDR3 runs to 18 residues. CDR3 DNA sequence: TGTGCCAGCAGCCCGCGAGGGAGCGGGGGCTCCCTGGGGGAGACCCAGTACTTC. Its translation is CASSPRGSGGSLGETQYF.

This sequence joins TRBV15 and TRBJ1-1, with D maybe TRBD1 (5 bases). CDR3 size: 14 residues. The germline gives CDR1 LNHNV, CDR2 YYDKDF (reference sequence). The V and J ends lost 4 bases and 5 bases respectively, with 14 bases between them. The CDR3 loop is CATSNQERGTEAFF. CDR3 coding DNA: TGTGCCACCAGCAATCAGGAGAGGGGAACTGAAGCTTTCTTT.

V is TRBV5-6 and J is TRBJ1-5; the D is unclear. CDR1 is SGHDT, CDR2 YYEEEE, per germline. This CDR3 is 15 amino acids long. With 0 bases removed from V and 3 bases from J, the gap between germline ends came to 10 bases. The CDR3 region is CASSLAGKFNQPQHF. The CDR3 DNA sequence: TGTGCCAGCAGCTTGGCGGGAAAATTCAATCAGCCCCAGCATTTT.

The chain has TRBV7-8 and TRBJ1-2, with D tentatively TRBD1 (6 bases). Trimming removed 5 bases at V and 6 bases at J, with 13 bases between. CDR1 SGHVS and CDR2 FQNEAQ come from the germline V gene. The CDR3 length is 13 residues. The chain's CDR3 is CASSRRRDNGYTF. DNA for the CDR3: TGTGCCAGCAGCCGCCGCCGGGACAATGGCTACACCTTC.

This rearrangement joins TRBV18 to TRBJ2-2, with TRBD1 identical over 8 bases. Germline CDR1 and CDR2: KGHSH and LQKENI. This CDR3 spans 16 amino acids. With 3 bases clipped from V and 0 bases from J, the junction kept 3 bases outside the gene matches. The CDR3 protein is CASSPDRDPNTGELFF. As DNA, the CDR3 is TGTGCCAGCTCACCGGACAGGGACCCGAACACCGGGGAGCTGTTTTTT.

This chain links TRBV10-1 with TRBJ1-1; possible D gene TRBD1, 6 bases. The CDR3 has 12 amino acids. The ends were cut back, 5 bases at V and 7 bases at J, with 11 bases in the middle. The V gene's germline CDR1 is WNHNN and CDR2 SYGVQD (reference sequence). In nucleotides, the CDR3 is TGCGCCAGCAGTATGGGGGGCGATGAAGCTTTCTTT. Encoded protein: CASSMGGDEAFF.

CDR3 region: CASSLSPQGAGELFF. The CDR3, as DNA: TGCGCCAGCAGCTTGAGTCCTCAGGGGGCCGGGGAGCTGTTTTTT. The V call is TRBV5-1, the J call TRBJ2-2, with 7 positions matching TRBD1. In germline, CDR1 is SGHRS, CDR2 YFSETQ. V was clipped by 1 base and J by 6 bases; unmatched bases: 6. The CDR3 extends over 15 amino acids.

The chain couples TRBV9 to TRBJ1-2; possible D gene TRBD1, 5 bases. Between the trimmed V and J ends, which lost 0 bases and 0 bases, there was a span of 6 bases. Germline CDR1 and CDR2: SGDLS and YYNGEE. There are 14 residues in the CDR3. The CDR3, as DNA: TGTGCCAGCAGCGTAGGCAGGGCTAACTATGGCTACACCTTC. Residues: CASSVGRANYGYTF.

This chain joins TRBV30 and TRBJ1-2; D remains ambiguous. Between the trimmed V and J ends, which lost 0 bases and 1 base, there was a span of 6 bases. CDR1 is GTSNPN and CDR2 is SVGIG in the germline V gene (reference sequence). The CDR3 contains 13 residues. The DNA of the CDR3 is TGTGCCTGGAGTGTCGGAAATAACTATGGCTACACCTTC. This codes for CAWSVGNNYGYTF.

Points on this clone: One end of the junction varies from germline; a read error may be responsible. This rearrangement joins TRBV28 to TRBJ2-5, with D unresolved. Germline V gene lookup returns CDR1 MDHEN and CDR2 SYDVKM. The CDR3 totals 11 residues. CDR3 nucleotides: TGTGCCAGCAGTTTTTTGGGTCGTCTGAACTTC. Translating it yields CASSFLGRLNF.

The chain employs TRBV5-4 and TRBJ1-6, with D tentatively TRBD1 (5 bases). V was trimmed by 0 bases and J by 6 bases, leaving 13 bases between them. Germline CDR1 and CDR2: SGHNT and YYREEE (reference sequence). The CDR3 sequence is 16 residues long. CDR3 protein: CASSLELTGGNSPLHF. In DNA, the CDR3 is TGTGCCAGCAGCTTGGAGTTGACCGGGGGTAATTCACCCCTCCACTTT. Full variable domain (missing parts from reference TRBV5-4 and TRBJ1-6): ETGVTQSPTHLIKTRGQQVTLRCSSQSGHNTVSWYQQALGQGPQFIFQYYREEENGRGNFPPRFSGLQFPNYSSELNVNALELDDSALYLCASSLELTGGNSPLHFGNGTRLTVT.

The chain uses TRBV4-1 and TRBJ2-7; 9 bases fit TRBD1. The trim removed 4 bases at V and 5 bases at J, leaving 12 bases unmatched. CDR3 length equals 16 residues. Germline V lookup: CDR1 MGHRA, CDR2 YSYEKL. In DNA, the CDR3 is TGCGCCAGCAGCCGCACGACACAGGGGGCTATCCACGAGCAGTACTTC. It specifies CASSRTTQGAIHEQYF.

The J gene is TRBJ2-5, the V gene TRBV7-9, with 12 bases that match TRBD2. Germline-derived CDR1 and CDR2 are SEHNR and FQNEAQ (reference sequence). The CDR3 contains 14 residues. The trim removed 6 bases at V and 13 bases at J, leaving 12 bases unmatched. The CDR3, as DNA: TGTGCCAGCAGGCAGACTAGCGGGGGCCTAGGTCTGTACTTC. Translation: CASRQTSGGLGLYF.